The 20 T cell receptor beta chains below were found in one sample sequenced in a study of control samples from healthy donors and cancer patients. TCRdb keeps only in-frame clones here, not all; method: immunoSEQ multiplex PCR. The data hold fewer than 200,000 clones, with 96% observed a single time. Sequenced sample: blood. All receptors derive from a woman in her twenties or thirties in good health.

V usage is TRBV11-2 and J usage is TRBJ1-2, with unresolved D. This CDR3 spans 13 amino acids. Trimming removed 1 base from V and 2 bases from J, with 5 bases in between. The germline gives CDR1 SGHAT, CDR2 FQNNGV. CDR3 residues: CASSLAQNYGYTF. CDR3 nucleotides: TGTGCCAGCAGCTTAGCGCAAAACTATGGCTACACCTTC.

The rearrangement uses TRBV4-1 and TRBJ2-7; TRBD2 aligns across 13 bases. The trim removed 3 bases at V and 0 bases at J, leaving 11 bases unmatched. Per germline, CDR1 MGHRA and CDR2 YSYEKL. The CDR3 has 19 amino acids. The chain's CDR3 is CASSHIPGLAGHRSYEQYF. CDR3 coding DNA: TGCGCCAGCAGCCATATCCCGGGACTAGCGGGGCATCGCTCCTACGAGCAGTACTTC.

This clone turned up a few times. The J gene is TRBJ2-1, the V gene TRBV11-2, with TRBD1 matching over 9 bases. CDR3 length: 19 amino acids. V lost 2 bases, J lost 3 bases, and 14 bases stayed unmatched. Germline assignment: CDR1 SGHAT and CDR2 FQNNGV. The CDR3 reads CASSLPARAQGAHYNEQFF. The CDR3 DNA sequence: TGTGCCAGCAGCTTACCGGCTAGGGCACAGGGGGCCCACTACAATGAGCAGTTCTTC.

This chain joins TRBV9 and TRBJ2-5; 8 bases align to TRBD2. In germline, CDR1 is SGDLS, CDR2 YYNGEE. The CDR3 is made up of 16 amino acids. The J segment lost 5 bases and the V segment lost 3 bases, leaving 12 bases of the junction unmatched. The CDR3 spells CASSAGPGGGVETQYF. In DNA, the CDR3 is TGTGCCAGCAGCGCCGGACCCGGGGGGGGCGTGGAGACCCAGTACTTC.

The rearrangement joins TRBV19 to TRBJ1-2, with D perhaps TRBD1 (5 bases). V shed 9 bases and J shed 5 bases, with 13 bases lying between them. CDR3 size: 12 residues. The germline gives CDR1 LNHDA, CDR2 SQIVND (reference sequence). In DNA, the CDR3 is TGTGCCAGCACGGCAGGGTTATATGGCTACACCTTC. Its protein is CASTAGLYGYTF. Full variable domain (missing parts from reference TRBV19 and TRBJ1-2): DGGITQSPKYLFRKEGQNVTLSCEQNLNHDAMYWYRQDPGQGLRLIYYSQIVNDFQKGDIAEGYSVSREKKESFPLTVTSAQKNPTAFYLCASTAGLYGYTFGSGTRLTVV.

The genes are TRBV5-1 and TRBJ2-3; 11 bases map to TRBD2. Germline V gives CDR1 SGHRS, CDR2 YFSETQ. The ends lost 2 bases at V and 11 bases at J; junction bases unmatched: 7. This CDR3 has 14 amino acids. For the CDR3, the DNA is TGCGCCAGCAGCTTACCCGGGACTAGCGGACAGCAGTATTTT. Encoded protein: CASSLPGTSGQQYF.

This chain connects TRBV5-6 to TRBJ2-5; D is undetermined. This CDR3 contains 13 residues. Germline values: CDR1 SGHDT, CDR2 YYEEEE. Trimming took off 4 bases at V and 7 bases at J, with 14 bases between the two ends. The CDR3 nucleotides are TGTGCCAGCAGCCCCGGGCCCCCGGGGACCCAGTACTTC. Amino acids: CASSPGPPGTQYF.

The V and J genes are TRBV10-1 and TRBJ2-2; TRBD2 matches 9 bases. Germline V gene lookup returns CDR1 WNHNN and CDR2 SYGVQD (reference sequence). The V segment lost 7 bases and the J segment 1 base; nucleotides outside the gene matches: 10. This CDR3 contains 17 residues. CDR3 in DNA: TGCGCCAGCACCCATACGAAGCGGGAGGTGAACACCGGGGAGCTGTTTTTT. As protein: CASTHTKREVNTGELFF.

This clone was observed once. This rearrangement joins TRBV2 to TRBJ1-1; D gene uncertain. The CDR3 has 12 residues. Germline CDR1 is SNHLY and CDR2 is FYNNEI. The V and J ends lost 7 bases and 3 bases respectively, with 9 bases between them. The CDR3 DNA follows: TGTGCCAGCATCACCGATGACACTGAAGCTTTCTTT. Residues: CASITDDTEAFF.

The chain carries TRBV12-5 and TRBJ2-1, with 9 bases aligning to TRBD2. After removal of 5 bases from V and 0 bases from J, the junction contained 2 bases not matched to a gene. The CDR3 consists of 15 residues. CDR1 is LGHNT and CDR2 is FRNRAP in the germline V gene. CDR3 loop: CASGLAGSSYNEQFF. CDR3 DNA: TGTGCTAGTGGTCTAGCGGGGAGCTCCTACAATGAGCAGTTCTTC.

The CDR3 DNA follows: TGTGCCAGCAGCCGCCGGCGGGGGAACTCCTACAATGAGCAGTTCTTC. Residues: CASSRRRGNSYNEQFF. The chain links TRBV5-8 to TRBJ2-1; 7 bases match TRBD2. Germline CDR1 reads SGHTS; CDR2 reads YDEGEE. This CDR3 has 16 residues. V was clipped by 4 bases and J by 0 bases; unmatched bases: 7.

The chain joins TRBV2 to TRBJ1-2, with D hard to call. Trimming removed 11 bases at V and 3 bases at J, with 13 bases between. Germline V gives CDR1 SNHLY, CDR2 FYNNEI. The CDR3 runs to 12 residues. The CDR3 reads CAASKGDYGYTF. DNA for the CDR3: TGTGCCGCCAGCAAGGGTGACTATGGCTACACCTTC. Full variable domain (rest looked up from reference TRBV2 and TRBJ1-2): EPEVTQTPSHQVTQMGQEVILRCVPISNHLYFYWYRQILGQKVEFLVSFYNNEISEKSEIFDDQFSVERPDGSNFTLKIRSTKLEDSAMYFCAASKGDYGYTFGSGTRLTVV.

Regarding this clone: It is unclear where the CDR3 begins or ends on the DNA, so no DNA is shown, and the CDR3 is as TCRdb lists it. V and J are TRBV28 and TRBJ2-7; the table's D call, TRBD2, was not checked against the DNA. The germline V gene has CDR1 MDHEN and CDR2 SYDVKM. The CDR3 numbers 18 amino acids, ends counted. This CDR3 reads CASNDGPLRAGRSYEQYF.

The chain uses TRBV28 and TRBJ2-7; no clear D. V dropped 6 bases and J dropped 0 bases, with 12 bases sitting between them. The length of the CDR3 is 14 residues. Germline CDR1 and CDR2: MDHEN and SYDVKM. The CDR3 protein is CASSPTASSYEQYF. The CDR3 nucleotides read TGTGCCAGCAGCCCTACCGCCAGCTCCTACGAGCAGTACTTC.

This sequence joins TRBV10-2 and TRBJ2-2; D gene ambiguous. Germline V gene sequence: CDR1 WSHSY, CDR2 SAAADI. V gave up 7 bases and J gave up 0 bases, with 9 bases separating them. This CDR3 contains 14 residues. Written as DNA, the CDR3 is TGCGCCAGCACCCCGGGCCCGAACACCGGGGAGCTGTTTTTT. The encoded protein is CASTPGPNTGELFF.

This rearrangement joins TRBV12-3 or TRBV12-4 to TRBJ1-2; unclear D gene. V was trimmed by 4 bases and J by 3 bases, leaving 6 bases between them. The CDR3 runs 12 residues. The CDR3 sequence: CASSWNDYGYTF. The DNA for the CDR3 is TGTGCCAGCAGTTGGAACGACTATGGCTACACCTTC.

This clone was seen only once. The CDR3 coding sequence is TGCGCCAGCAGCTTGGGTTCTAGCGGATACAATGAGCAGTTCTTC. Translating it yields CASSLGSSGYNEQFF. The rearrangement links TRBV5-1 to TRBJ2-1, with 7 positions matching TRBD2. With V trimmed by 0 bases and J by 4 bases, 4 bases remained unmatched. CDR1 is SGHRS, CDR2 YFSETQ, per germline. The CDR3 is made up of 15 amino acids.

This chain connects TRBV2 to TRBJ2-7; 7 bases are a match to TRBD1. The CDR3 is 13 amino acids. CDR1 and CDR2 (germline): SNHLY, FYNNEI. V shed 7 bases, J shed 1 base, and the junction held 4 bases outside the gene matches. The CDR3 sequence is CASIWDRSYEQYF. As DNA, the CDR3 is TGTGCCAGCATCTGGGACAGATCCTACGAGCAGTACTTC.

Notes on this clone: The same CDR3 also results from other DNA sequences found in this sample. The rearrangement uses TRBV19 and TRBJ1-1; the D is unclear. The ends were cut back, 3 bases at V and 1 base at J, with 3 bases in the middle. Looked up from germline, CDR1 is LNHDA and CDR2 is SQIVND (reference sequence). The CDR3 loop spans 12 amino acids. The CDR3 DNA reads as TGTGCCAGTAGTATCGGGAACACTGAAGCTTTCTTT. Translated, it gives CASSIGNTEAFF.

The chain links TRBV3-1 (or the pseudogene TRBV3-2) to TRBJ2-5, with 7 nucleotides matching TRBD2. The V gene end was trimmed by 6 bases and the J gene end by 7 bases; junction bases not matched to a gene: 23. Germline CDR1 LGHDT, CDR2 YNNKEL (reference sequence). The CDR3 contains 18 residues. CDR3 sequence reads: CASSSTGTKRGVAGTQYF. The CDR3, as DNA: TGTGCCAGCAGTTCTACAGGTACAAAGCGGGGAGTTGCGGGGACCCAGTACTTC.